These T cell receptor beta chains were read from a single sample in a study of T cell responses to AZD1222 COVID-19 vaccine. Sequencing was performed with immunoSEQ multiplex PCR; in TCRdb, only in-frame clones are kept and a portion is missing. The sample records more than 95,000 clones, 86% being singletons. Source: peripheral blood, taken 28 days after the second dose of the MenACWY control vaccine. All receptors derive from an adult who received the MenACWY meningococcal vaccine as a control. The CDR3 runs from the conserved cysteine through the conserved F or W. Each record gives: J gene, V gene, clone size, D gene, CDR3 protein, CDR3 DNA. The D gene is left open where the match is weak. Rows give clone size only sometimes, using once, few, many, or a class for an expanded clone.

TRBJ2-5 TRBV4-3 . TRBD1 CASSQSWVRQGQETQYF TGCGCCAGCAGCCAGAGTTGGGTTCGACAGGGGCAAGAGACCCAGTACTTC
TRBJ2-3 TRBV12-3/TRBV12-4 . . CASSLGLEDTQYF TGTGCCAGCAGTTTGGGCCTTGAAGATACGCAGTATTTT
TRBJ2-7 TRBV2 . TRBD1 CASKKDRDSYEQYF TGTGCCAGCAAAAAGGACAGGGATTCCTACGAGCAGTACTTC
TRBJ2-5 TRBV10-1 once . CASPPGETQYF TGCGCCAGTCCCCCGGGGGAGACCCAGTACTTC
TRBJ1-6 TRBV7-3 once . CASSLSNNSPLHF TGTGCCAGCAGCTTATCTAATAATTCACCCCTCCACTTT
TRBJ1-4 TRBV28 . TRBD1 CASSFSQGGATNEKLFF TGTGCCAGCAGTTTCTCCCAGGGGGGAGCAACTAATGAAAAACTGTTTTTT
TRBJ1-1 TRBV5-4 . . CASSWAGSLSTEAFF TGTGCCAGCAGCTGGGCGGGGTCTTTAAGCACTGAAGCTTTCTTT
TRBJ2-3 TRBV29-1 . TRBD2 CSVEGGGLAGGPTDTQYF TGCAGCGTTGAAGGGGGGGGACTAGCGGGGGGTCCCACAGATACGCAGTATTTT
TRBJ1-2 TRBV19 . TRBD1 CASKGTDYNYGYTF TGTGCCAGTAAAGGGACAGACTATAACTATGGCTACACCTTC
TRBJ2-5 TRBV28 . TRBD2 CASSPALAGVGKTQYF TGTGCCAGCAGCCCCGCCCTAGCGGGGGTGGGGAAGACCCAGTACTTC
TRBJ2-3 TRBV20-1 . . CSASDILVTDTQYF TGCAGTGCTAGTGACATTCTGGTCACAGATACGCAGTATTTT
TRBJ2-7 TRBV7-2 . TRBD2 CASSLLAGAGEQYF TGTGCCAGCAGCTTACTAGCGGGGGCAGGGGAGCAGTACTTC
TRBJ1-6 TRBV12-3/TRBV12-4 few . CASSPDTSPLHF TGTGCCAGCAGTCCGGACACTTCCCCCCTCCACTTT
TRBJ1-1 TRBV28 . TRBD1 CASSLKPRAGGFYTEAFF TGTGCCAGCAGTTTAAAACCTCGGGCAGGGGGTTTTTACACTGAAGCTTTCTTT
TRBJ2-2 TRBV9 . TRBD2 CASRETSDPGELFF TGTGCCAGCAGGGAAACTAGCGACCCCGGGGAGCTGTTTTTT
TRBJ1-3 TRBV6-5 few . CASSYLPSSGNTIYF TGTGCCAGCAGTTACCTGCCCAGCTCTGGAAACACCATATATTTT
TRBJ2-2 TRBV5-1 . TRBD1 CASSGQGGTGELFF TGCGCCAGCAGCGGACAGGGCGGCACCGGGGAGCTGTTTTTT
TRBJ1-1 TRBV5-4 . TRBD1 CASRRDSSNTEAFF TGTGCCAGCAGGCGGGACAGCTCCAACACTGAAGCTTTCTTT
TRBJ1-1 TRBV27 . TRBD1 CASSFGQGYTEAFF TGTGCCAGCAGTTTTGGACAGGGATACACTGAAGCTTTCTTT
TRBJ2-3 TRBV6-6 . TRBD2 CATHRGGGTDTQYF TGTGCCACTCACCGGGGGGGCGGCACAGATACGCAGTATTTT
TRBJ2-5 TRBV27 few . CASSQGGKVGQETQYF TGTGCCAGCAGTCAGGGGGGTAAGGTTGGGCAAGAGACCCAGTACTTC
TRBJ1-1 TRBV7-3 few . CASSKLRNTEAFF TGTGCCAGCAGCAAATTGCGGAACACTGAAGCTTTCTTT
TRBJ1-1 TRBV28 . . CASSLVGQGTNTEAFF TGTGCCAGCAGTTTAGTAGGTCAGGGAACGAACACTGAAGCTTTCTTT
TRBJ2-7 TRBV5-1 . TRBD1 CASSLVPGGGLNEQYF TGCGCCAGCAGCTTGGTGCCAGGGGGCGGGCTCAACGAGCAGTACTTC
TRBJ1-2 TRBV19 . TRBD1 CASSRDRGPGGYGYTF TGTGCCAGTAGTCGGGACAGGGGGCCAGGAGGCTATGGCTACACCTTC
TRBJ2-3 TRBV28 . TRBD2 CASSRGGTDTQYF TGTGCCAGCAGTCGGGGGGGCACAGATACGCAGTATTTT
TRBJ2-1 TRBV2 . . CASSLFEGTAFF TGTGCCAGCAGCCTCTTTGAGGGGACGGCGTTCTTC
TRBJ2-7 TRBV11-2 . . CASSSLDRREQYF TGTGCCAGCAGCTCCCTGGATCGTCGGGAGCAGTACTTC
TRBJ2-6 TRBV6-1 once . CASSVSGSSSGANVLTF TGTGCCAGCAGTGTATCAGGGAGTTCCTCTGGGGCCAACGTCCTGACTTTC
TRBJ2-7 TRBV6-1 . TRBD1 CASSVPRVRGQGAHEQYF TGTGCCAGCAGTGTCCCGAGGGTGAGGGGACAGGGGGCCCACGAGCAGTACTTC
TRBJ2-5 TRBV24-1 . TRBD2 CATSDSRGGAETQYF TGTGCCACCAGTGATTCCCGGGGGGGCGCGGAGACCCAGTACTTC
TRBJ2-5 TRBV5-1 . . CASSLGDKETQYF TGCGCCAGCAGCTTGGGAGACAAAGAGACCCAGTACTTC
TRBJ2-1 TRBV18 few . CASSPLTSAEGEQFF TGTGCCAGCTCACCATTAACTTCGGCAGAGGGGGAGCAGTTCTTC